These T cell receptor beta chains were read from a single sample in a study of cytomegalovirus exposure and HLA in healthy donors. Clones were read by immunoSEQ multiplex PCR, and TCRdb kept only the in-frame ones, dropping some. The profile covers approximately 100,000 clones, with about 80% appearing a single time and around 4% taken by the ten largest. Sequencing was carried out using PBMCs. The receptor source for this set is a man aged 40-49 years in good health and CMV-seronegative. CDR3s include the opening cysteine and the closing phenylalanine or tryptophan. Each record gives: D gene, V gene, J gene, clone size, CDR3 DNA, CDR3 protein. D genes are given only for firm matches. Size tells how often a clone was seen (once, few, many) or the class of an expanded clone, and some rows leave it out.

d_call: TRBD1; v_call: TRBV27; j_call: TRBJ2-1; clone_size: .; cdr3_nt: TGTGCCAGCAGGTGGACAGGGGGCGGCTACAATGAGCAGTTCTTC; cdr3_aa: CASRWTGGGYNEQFF
d_call: TRBD1; v_call: TRBV6-5; j_call: TRBJ1-3; clone_size: few; cdr3_nt: TGTGCCAGCAGTTACTCGAAACAGGGGGGCGGAAACACCATATATTTT; cdr3_aa: CASSYSKQGGGNTIYF
d_call: TRBD2; v_call: TRBV5-1; j_call: TRBJ2-3; clone_size: .; cdr3_nt: TGCGCCAGCAGCGGAGGACTAGCGAATCCCTCAGATACGCAGTATTTT; cdr3_aa: CASSGGLANPSDTQYF
d_call: TRBD2; v_call: TRBV4-1; j_call: TRBJ2-7; clone_size: .; cdr3_nt: TGCGCCAGCAGCCGACTAGCGGGTTACGAGCAGTACTTC; cdr3_aa: CASSRLAGYEQYF
d_call: TRBD1; v_call: TRBV25-1; j_call: TRBJ1-2; clone_size: .; cdr3_nt: TGTGCCAGCAGTGAATCACAGGGGAACTATGGCTACACCTTC; cdr3_aa: CASSESQGNYGYTF
d_call: .; v_call: TRBV7-2; j_call: TRBJ2-2; clone_size: .; cdr3_nt: TGTGCCAGCAGCCCCCGTTCCGGGGAGCTGTTTTTT; cdr3_aa: CASSPRSGELFF
d_call: TRBD1; v_call: TRBV5-3; j_call: TRBJ1-4; clone_size: once; cdr3_nt: TGTGCCAGAAGCCCACGAAAGGACAGGGGGCTTGAAAAACTGTTTTTT; cdr3_aa: CARSPRKDRGLEKLFF
d_call: .; v_call: TRBV6-1; j_call: TRBJ2-1; clone_size: .; cdr3_nt: TGTGCCAGCAGTGAAGTTAGACTAGGTTACAATGAGCAGTTCTTC; cdr3_aa: CASSEVRLGYNEQFF
d_call: .; v_call: TRBV4-1; j_call: TRBJ1-6; clone_size: few; cdr3_nt: TGCGCCAGCAGCCAGCCGGGTAATAATTCACCCCTCCACTTT; cdr3_aa: CASSQPGNNSPLHF
d_call: TRBD2; v_call: TRBV5-1; j_call: TRBJ2-3; clone_size: few; cdr3_nt: TGCGCCAGCAGCCTCAGACTAGCGGGGTACACAGATACGCAGTATTTT; cdr3_aa: CASSLRLAGYTDTQYF
d_call: .; v_call: TRBV5-1; j_call: TRBJ2-7; clone_size: .; cdr3_nt: TGCGCCAGCAGCTCGTCTCAGGGGAACTACGAGCAGTACTTC; cdr3_aa: CASSSSQGNYEQYF
d_call: .; v_call: TRBV7-8; j_call: TRBJ2-5; clone_size: .; cdr3_nt: TGTGCCAGCAGCTCGGGGCGGGACGGGGAGACCCAGTACTTC; cdr3_aa: CASSSGRDGETQYF
d_call: TRBD2; v_call: TRBV7-2; j_call: TRBJ2-3; clone_size: .; cdr3_nt: TGTGCCAGCAGCTTAAGGCGGGGGGGCCCAGATACGCAGTATTTT; cdr3_aa: CASSLRRGGPDTQYF
d_call: TRBD1; v_call: TRBV7-8; j_call: TRBJ1-2; clone_size: .; cdr3_nt: TGTGCCAGCAACCCACAGGGGCGTTTAGCCCATGGCTACACCTTC; cdr3_aa: CASNPQGRLAHGYTF
d_call: TRBD2; v_call: TRBV6-5; j_call: TRBJ2-2; clone_size: .; cdr3_nt: TGTGCCAGCAGTAGCTCCGGGGGGGTTTCCGGGGAGCTGTTTTTT; cdr3_aa: CASSSSGGVSGELFF
d_call: TRBD1; v_call: TRBV28; j_call: TRBJ1-6; clone_size: once; cdr3_nt: TGTGCCAGCACTCCGACAGGGTACAATTCACCCCTCCACTTT; cdr3_aa: CASTPTGYNSPLHF
d_call: .; v_call: TRBV30; j_call: TRBJ2-2; clone_size: .; cdr3_nt: TGTGCCTGGAGAGGAGTAGGGTCAGGGGTAGGCGGGGAGCTGTTTTTT; cdr3_aa: CAWRGVGSGVGGELFF